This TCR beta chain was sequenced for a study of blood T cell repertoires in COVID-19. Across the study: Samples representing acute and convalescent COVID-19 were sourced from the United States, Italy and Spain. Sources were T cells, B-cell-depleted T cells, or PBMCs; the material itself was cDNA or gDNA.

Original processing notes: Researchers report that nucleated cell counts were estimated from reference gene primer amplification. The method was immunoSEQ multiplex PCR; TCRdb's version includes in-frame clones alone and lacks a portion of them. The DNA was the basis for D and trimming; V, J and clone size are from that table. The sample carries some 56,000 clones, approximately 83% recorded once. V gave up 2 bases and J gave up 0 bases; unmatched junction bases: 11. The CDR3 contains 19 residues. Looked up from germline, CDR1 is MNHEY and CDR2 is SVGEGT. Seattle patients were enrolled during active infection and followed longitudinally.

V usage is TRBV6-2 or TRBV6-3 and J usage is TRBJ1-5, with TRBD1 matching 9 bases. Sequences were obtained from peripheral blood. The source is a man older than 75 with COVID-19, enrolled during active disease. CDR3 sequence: CASSYPTGQGSYSNQPQHF. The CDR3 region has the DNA TGTGCCAGCAGTTACCCTACGGGACAGGGCTCTTATAGCAATCAGCCCCAGCATTTT.